The entry that follows covers one T cell receptor (beta chain) sequence. What it binds is not known. This entry belongs to a study of cytomegalovirus exposure and HLA in healthy donors. Study conclusions and caveats: Later examination showed HLA-associated TCR beta chains had greater clonal expansion than equally common others.

PCR primers comprised 60 Vbeta and 13 Jbeta primers. The repertoire was sequenced with immunoSEQ multiplex PCR; TCRdb's copy has only in-frame clones and lacks some. This sample's clone table lists tens of thousands of clones. The V and J ends lost 5 bases and 2 bases respectively, with 16 bases between them. The CDR3 loop spans 16 amino acids. CDR1 is MNHEY and CDR2 is SMNVEV in the germline V gene (reference sequence). The chain uses TRBV27 and TRBJ1-5; D gene unclear. The sequence was collected from a female donor in good health and CMV-seronegative. The specimen sequenced was PBMCs. CDR3 nucleotides: TGTGCCAGCAGTCCAAGGCGGAGTGTGGGCAATCAGCCCCAGCATTTT. It encodes CASSPRRSVGNQPQHF.